These T cell receptor beta chains were read from a single sample in a study of cytomegalovirus exposure and HLA in healthy donors. Data came from immunoSEQ multiplex PCR; TCRdb stores just in-frame clones and leaves some out. Here the sample spans hundreds of thousands of clones, approximately 82% being singletons. The source material was PBMCs. The receptors derive from a woman aged 35 to 49 in good health and CMV-seronegative. CDR3s include the opening cysteine and the closing phenylalanine or tryptophan. A D gene is named only where the DNA matches it firmly. The size entry is marked missing in some rows and otherwise reads once, few, many or a size class.

>-|TRBJ1-5|-|TRBV19
TGTGCCAGCACCACTTATAGCAATCAGCCCCAGCATTTT
CASTTYSNQPQHF
>-|TRBJ1-2|-|TRBV18
TGTGCCAGCTCACCAATCGAGGGCTATGGCTACACCTTC
CASSPIEGYGYTF
>-|TRBJ1-1|-|TRBV18
TGTGCCAGCTCACCACTCAGGGAGGAGAGCACTGAAGCTTTCTTT
CASSPLREESTEAFF
>-|TRBJ1-4|TRBD1|TRBV7-9
TGTGCCAGCAGCACCACCGGGACAGGGGGTGAAAAACTGTTTTTT
CASSTTGTGGEKLFF
>-|TRBJ2-4|TRBD1|TRBV6-5
TGTGCCAGCAGTCACAGGGGTCCTCGGGACATTCAGTACTTC
CASSHRGPRDIQYF
>-|TRBJ2-1|-|TRBV19
TGTGCCACCTCTCGCCGGGACAATTACAATGAGCAGTTCTTC
CATSRRDNYNEQFF
>once|TRBJ1-2|TRBD1|TRBV19
TGTGCCAGTAACCGACAGGGGTACTATGGCTACACCTTC
CASNRQGYYGYTF
>few|TRBJ2-7|-|TRBV30
TGTGCCTGGAGTGGGGCGCTCGAGCAGTACTTC
CAWSGALEQYF
>-|TRBJ1-6|-|TRBV11-2
TGTGCCAGCAGCTTGTACGGGCAGGGTAATTCACCCCTCCACTTT
CASSLYGQGNSPLHF
>-|TRBJ1-6|-|TRBV18
TGTGCCAGCTCACCCCTCCGGAGGCAGGAGAATTCACCCCTCCACTTT
CASSPLRRQENSPLHF
>-|TRBJ1-1|-|TRBV28
TGTGCCAGCAGTCTCGCCCAGATGAACACTGAAGCTTTCTTT
CASSLAQMNTEAFF
>-|TRBJ1-5|TRBD1|TRBV19
TGTGCCAGTAGTTCCAATCAGGGGGCTGATCAGCCCCAGCATTTT
CASSSNQGADQPQHF
>-|TRBJ2-1|-|TRBV29-1
TGCAGCGTCAGGGGGGAGCATGAGCAGTTCTTC
CSVRGEHEQFF
>once|TRBJ2-1|TRBD2|TRBV4-2
TGTGCCAGCAGCCAAGATGATCTAGCGGGGAGAGAAAATGAGCAGTTCTTC
CASSQDDLAGRENEQFF
>-|TRBJ1-5|TRBD1|TRBV6-5
TGTGCCAGCAGTCCCGGGACAGGGACTCAGCCCCAGCATTTT
CASSPGTGTQPQHF
>-|TRBJ2-7|TRBD2|TRBV7-9
TGTGCCAGCAGCTCATTAGCGGGGGGTTCCTACGAGCAGTACTTC
CASSSLAGGSYEQYF
>-|TRBJ2-1|-|TRBV4-3
TGCGCCAGCAGCCAAGATTTAGGCAGGGGACACAATGAGCAGTTCTTC
CASSQDLGRGHNEQFF
>-|TRBJ1-6|-|TRBV9
TGTGCCAGCAGCGTAGTGGGGGAGGTTCCCCTCCACTTT
CASSVVGEVPLHF
>-|TRBJ2-2|-|TRBV2
TGTGCCAGCGGGTCAGGCGAGTACACCGGGGAGCTGTTTTTT
CASGSGEYTGELFF
>-|TRBJ2-1|TRBD1|TRBV5-8
TGTGCCAGCAGCTTTTTACAGGGGGCATTCAATGAGCAGTTCTTC
CASSFLQGAFNEQFF
>-|TRBJ1-5|TRBD1|TRBV6-1
TGTGCCACCATACGTCGACAGGGGGGACATCAGCCCCAGCATTTT
CATIRRQGGHQPQHF
>-|TRBJ1-4|-|TRBV7-2
TGTGCCAGCAGCTTTACAGCGGAGGAAAAACTGTTTTTT
CASSFTAEEKLFF
>-|TRBJ1-3|-|TRBV11-2
TGTGCCAGCAGCCCCCGCGGCGTTTCCCACTCTGGAAACACCATATATTTT
CASSPRGVSHSGNTIYF
>-|TRBJ2-7|-|TRBV9
TGTGCCAGCAGCGTAGGTGGAGGGGTCTACGAGCAGTACTTC
CASSVGGGVYEQYF
>-|TRBJ2-5|TRBD2|TRBV7-2
TGTGCCAGCAGCCCCCGACTAGCGGGGGGGTTCCAAGAGACCCAGTACTTC
CASSPRLAGGFQETQYF
>-|TRBJ2-1|TRBD2|TRBV6-1
TGTGCCAGCAGTGAATTCCCCGGGACTAGCAACAACAATGAGCAGTTCTTC
CASSEFPGTSNNNEQFF
>-|TRBJ2-5|-|TRBV7-9
TGTGCCAGCAGCAGAACCGGGAGAAGCGAGACCCAGTACTTC
CASSRTGRSETQYF
>-|TRBJ1-1|-|TRBV5-4
TGTGCCAGCAGCGATCGTCGGGTCCTGAATGAAGCTTTCTTT
CASSDRRVLNEAFF
>-|TRBJ1-5|-|TRBV19
TGTGCCAGTAGTATAACAGGGAACAATCAGCCCCAGCATTTT
CASSITGNNQPQHF